The rows below give T cell receptor beta chains drawn from one sample of a study of T cells after yellow fever vaccination. TCRdb passed the 5' RACE reads through MiXCR, listing each CDR3 protein once. The sample records 500,000 to 700,000 distinct CDR3 sequences, roughly 21% being singletons. Material: PBMCs, obtained 15 days after the yellow fever booster vaccination. The source is a man in his thirties or forties who received the YFV17D yellow fever vaccine. Each CDR3 is given with its conserved first and last residue. Fields, in order: CDR3 length, J gene, V gene, CDR3 protein.

>15|TRBJ2-2|TRBV2
CASSEAGTFTGELFF
>14|TRBJ1-1|TRBV7-9
CASSKRGGDTEAFF
>15|TRBJ1-1|TRBV25-1
CASRQTGVTNTEAFF
>14|TRBJ2-7|TRBV7-2
CASSSSLGVTEQYF
>12|TRBJ1-1|TRBV3-1
CASSTENTEAFF
>15|TRBJ2-1|TRBV7-9
CASSLDRGPYNEQFF
>14|TRBJ2-7|TRBV2
CASRVSPSSNEQYF
>15|TRBJ1-6|TRBV6-5
CASSYIDSYNSPLHF
>13|TRBJ2-1|TRBV12-3/TRBV12-4
CASSLGLRYEQFF
>17|TRBJ1-3|TRBV7-2
CASSLTPEVHSGNTIYF
>13|TRBJ2-3|TRBV30
CAWSQLAGDTQYF
>17|TRBJ2-1|TRBV28
CASSGLAGGRVYNEQFF
>13|TRBJ2-1|TRBV7-2
CASSLDAGNEQFF
>14|TRBJ2-1|TRBV7-2
CASSLASGVSEQFF
>13|TRBJ2-1|TRBV12-3/TRBV12-4
CASSFAGSVEQFF
>18|TRBJ2-1|TRBV12-3/TRBV12-4
CASSREMVGLAEYNEQFF
>16|TRBJ2-7|TRBV6-1
CATTYGTSGSSYEQYF
>13|TRBJ2-1|TRBV20-1
CSGLLAGENEQFF
>15|TRBJ2-3|TRBV12-3/TRBV12-4
CASRSHGVDADTQYF
>15|TRBJ2-7|TRBV29-1
CSVVIRGRNISEQYF
>13|TRBJ2-7|TRBV2
CASIHRAGYEQYF
>14|TRBJ2-4|TRBV20-1
CSAPAATTKNIQYF
>13|TRBJ2-3|TRBV20-1
CSARLAKTDTQYF
>17|TRBJ2-1|TRBV9
CASSAPERGDPYNEQFF
>14|TRBJ2-3|TRBV29-1
CSVVVAGQRDTQYF
>13|TRBJ2-2|TRBV10-2
CASSVGSTGELFF
>15|TRBJ2-7|TRBV20-1
CSASLPLSGHYEQYF
>17|TRBJ2-2|TRBV6-2/TRBV6-3
CASSYPQGTSGPRELFF
>13|TRBJ2-1|TRBV20-1
CSARRGSYNEQFF
>14|TRBJ2-7|TRBV19
CASSRGSRLVEQYF
>15|TRBJ2-1|TRBV20-1
CSARLTSGKYSEQFF
>13|TRBJ2-1|TRBV6-2/TRBV6-3
CASSFRYSGEQFF
>15|TRBJ2-3|TRBV9
CASSTDRDGTDTQYF
>15|TRBJ2-3|TRBV6-1
CASIHGRGLSDTQYF
>11|TRBJ2-1|TRBV6-2/TRBV6-3
CASSYSQEQFF
>13|TRBJ2-7|TRBV20-1
CSAEPYQTYEQYF
>17|TRBJ2-3|TRBV3-1
CASSLYLQTVGTDTQYF
>14|TRBJ2-1|TRBV19
CASSRTSGMNEQFF
>13|TRBJ2-7|TRBV6-1
CASSRTGNYEQYF
>18|TRBJ2-2|TRBV6-2/TRBV6-3
CASSPSHLTATNTGELFF